This T cell receptor beta chain derives from a study of graft-versus-host responses after intestinal transplantation. Overall study findings and caveats: Early post-transplant HvG declines showed an association with peak circulating GvH clone levels. In patients with graft-donor T cell macrochimerism, allograft graft-versus-host to host-versus-graft clonal ratios were high.

Germline values: CDR1 MNHEY, CDR2 SMNVEV (reference sequence). After removal of 2 bases from V and 5 bases from J, the junction contained 0 bases not matched to a gene. The CDR3 contains 13 residues. Produced via immunoSEQ multiplex PCR; TCRdb's table is partial and in-frame only. The table has about 94,000 clones, about 91% seen once. About this clone: Its target is unknown.

Sequencing was performed on unstimulated CD8+ T cells sorted from spleen or lymph node cells, taken before intestinal transplant. The sequence was collected from a human donor who received an intestinal transplant. V gene TRBV27 combines with J gene TRBJ2-1; 7 bases are a match to TRBD2. CDR3 region: CASSLSGNNEQFF. CDR3 bases: TGTGCCAGCAGTTTAAGCGGGAACAATGAGCAGTTCTTC.